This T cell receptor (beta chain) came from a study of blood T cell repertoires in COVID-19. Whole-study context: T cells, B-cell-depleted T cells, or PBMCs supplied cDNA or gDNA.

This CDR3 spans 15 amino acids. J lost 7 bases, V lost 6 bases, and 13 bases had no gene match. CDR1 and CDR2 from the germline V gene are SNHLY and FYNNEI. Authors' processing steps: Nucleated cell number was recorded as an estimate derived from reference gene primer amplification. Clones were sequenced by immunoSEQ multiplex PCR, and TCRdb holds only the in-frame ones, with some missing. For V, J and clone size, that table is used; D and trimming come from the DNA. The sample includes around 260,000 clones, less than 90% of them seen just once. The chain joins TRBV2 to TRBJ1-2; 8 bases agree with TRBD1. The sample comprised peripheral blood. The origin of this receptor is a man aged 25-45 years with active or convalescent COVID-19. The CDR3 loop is CASRTGQGLFSGYTF. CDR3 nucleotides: TGTGCCAGCAGGACTGGACAGGGTCTCTTCTCTGGCTACACCTTC.